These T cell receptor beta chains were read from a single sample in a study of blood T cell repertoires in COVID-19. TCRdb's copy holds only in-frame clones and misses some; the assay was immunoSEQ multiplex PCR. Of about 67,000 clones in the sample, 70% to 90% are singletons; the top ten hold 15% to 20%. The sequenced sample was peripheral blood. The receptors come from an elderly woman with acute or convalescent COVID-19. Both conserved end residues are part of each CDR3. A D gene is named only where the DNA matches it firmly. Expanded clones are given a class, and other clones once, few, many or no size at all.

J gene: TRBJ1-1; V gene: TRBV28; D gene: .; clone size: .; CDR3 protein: CASSFIVGGATEAFF; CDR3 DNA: TGTGCCAGCAGTTTTATTGTGGGGGGGGCCACTGAAGCTTTCTTT
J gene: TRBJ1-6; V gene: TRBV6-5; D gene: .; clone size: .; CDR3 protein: CASSTGLQLALHF; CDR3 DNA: TGTGCCAGCAGTACGGGACTTCAGTTGGCCCTCCACTTT
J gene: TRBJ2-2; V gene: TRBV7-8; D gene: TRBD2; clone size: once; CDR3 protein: CASSLLTSGTGELFF; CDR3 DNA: TGTGCCAGCAGCTTACTGACTAGCGGGACCGGGGAGCTGTTTTTT
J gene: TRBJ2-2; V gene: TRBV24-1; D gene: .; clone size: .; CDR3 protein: CATSDLTQGRTGELFF; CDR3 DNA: TGTGCCACCAGTGATTTGACACAGGGGAGGACCGGGGAGCTGTTTTTT
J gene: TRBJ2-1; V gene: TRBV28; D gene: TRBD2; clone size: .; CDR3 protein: CASSFQREYNEQFF; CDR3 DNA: TGTGCCAGCAGTTTCCAGCGGGAGTACAATGAGCAGTTCTTC
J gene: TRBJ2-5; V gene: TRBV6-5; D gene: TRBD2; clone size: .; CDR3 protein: CASRFSAGGIETQYF; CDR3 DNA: TGTGCCAGCAGGTTTTCAGCGGGGGGTATAGAGACCCAGTACTTC
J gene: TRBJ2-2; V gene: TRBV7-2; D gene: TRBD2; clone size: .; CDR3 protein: CASSFGQRGGTGELFF; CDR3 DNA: TGTGCCAGCAGCTTTGGTCAGCGGGGAGGCACCGGGGAGCTGTTTTTT
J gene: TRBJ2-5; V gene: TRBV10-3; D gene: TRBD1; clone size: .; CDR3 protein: CAIRQGPEPQYF; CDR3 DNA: TGTGCCATCAGACAGGGGCCCGAGCCCCAGTACTTC
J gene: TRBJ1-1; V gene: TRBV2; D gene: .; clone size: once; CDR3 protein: CASRGGRRNTEAFF; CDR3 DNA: TGTGCCAGCAGGGGGGGGCGCCGGAACACTGAAGCTTTCTTT
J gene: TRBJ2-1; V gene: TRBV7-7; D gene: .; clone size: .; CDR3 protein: CASSLTLALSYNEQFF; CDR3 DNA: TGTGCCAGCAGCTTAACCCTAGCGCTTTCCTACAATGAGCAGTTCTTC
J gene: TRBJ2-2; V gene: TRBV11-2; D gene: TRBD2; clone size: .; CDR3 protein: CASSLAGTSRGGELFF; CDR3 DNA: TGTGCCAGCAGCTTAGCCGGGACTAGCAGGGGCGGGGAGCTGTTTTTT
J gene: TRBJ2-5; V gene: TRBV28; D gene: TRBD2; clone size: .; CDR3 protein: CASSPRTSALSVETQYF; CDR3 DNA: TGTGCCAGCAGTCCCCGGACTAGCGCTTTGTCAGTAGAGACCCAGTACTTC
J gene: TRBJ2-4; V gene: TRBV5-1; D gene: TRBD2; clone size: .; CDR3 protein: CASSPNPGLRKNIQYF; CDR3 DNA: TGCGCCAGCAGCCCTAACCCGGGACTACGTAAAAACATTCAGTACTTC
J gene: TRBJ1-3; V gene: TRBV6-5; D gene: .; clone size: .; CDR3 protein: CASTPGTTSGNTIYF; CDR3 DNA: TGTGCCAGCACCCCTGGGACAACCTCTGGAAACACCATATATTTT
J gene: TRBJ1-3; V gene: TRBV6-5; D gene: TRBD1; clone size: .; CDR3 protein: CASRGTVSGNTIYF; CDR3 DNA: TGTGCCAGCAGGGGGACAGTCTCTGGAAACACCATATATTTT